This T cell receptor (beta chain) was observed in a study of cytomegalovirus exposure and HLA in healthy donors. Study findings and constraints: Overall, around 160 TCR beta chains were annotated as cytomegalovirus-associated. Subsequent analysis found a tendency for first-cohort TCR clusters to co-occur within the 90 to 150 validation repertoires. Reports credit the classifier with highly specific, highly sensitive diagnosis of cytomegalovirus status.

This CDR3 has 13 residues. Germline V gives CDR1 MDHEN, CDR2 SYDVKM. Trimming cost V 5 bases and J 7 bases; bases outside gene matches: 4. Clones were sequenced by immunoSEQ multiplex PCR, and TCRdb holds only the in-frame ones, with some missing. This sample has approximately 300,000 clones, with 86% found just once. Donors came from a validation cohort of over 100 subjects, distinct from the first 666-subject cohort. Note on this clone: The antigen is unknown.

This clonotype originated in a woman under 30 in good health and CMV-seronegative. Sequences were obtained from PBMCs. V usage is TRBV28 and J usage is TRBJ2-7, with 11 positions matching TRBD1. In DNA form, the CDR3 reads TGTGCCAGCAGTCTCGGGACAGGGGGGGAGCAGTACTTC. This sequence encodes CASSLGTGGEQYF.